Presented here are 4 T cell receptor beta chains from one specimen sequenced in a study of blood T cell repertoires in COVID-19. This table comes from immunoSEQ multiplex PCR, and its TCRdb copy is limited to in-frame clones, with some not included. Of over 75,000 clones in the sample, around 90% were seen once. The sample consisted of peripheral blood. The receptors were sampled from a human donor with COVID-19, enrolled during active disease. The donor label of this sample is uncertain.

The V and J genes are TRBV12-3 or TRBV12-4 and TRBJ1-2; no clear D. CDR3 length: 13 amino acids. The ends were cut back, 3 bases at V and 0 bases at J, with 5 bases in the middle. CDR3 region: CASSFGANYGYTF. CDR3 DNA: TGTGCCAGCAGTTTCGGGGCTAACTATGGCTACACCTTC.

V gene TRBV11-1 combines with J gene TRBJ1-1, with D uncertain. V was trimmed by 0 bases and J by 11 bases, leaving 7 bases between them. CDR3 size: 11 residues. Germline V lookup: CDR1 SGHAT, CDR2 FQDESV (reference sequence). The CDR3 spells CASSLAGSAFF. The CDR3, as DNA: TGTGCCAGCAGCTTAGCCGGTTCTGCTTTCTTT.

This CDR3 is CASSRGGSNYGYTF. CDR3 coding DNA: TGTGCCAGCAGTCGAGGGGGATCAAACTATGGCTACACCTTC. The chain combines TRBV27 with TRBJ1-2, with D maybe TRBD1 (6 bases). Trimming cost V 5 bases and J 2 bases, with 12 bases left between them. Germline values: CDR1 MNHEY, CDR2 SMNVEV (reference sequence). The CDR3 runs 14 residues.

V is TRBV10-2 and J is TRBJ2-5, with 8 bases fitting TRBD2. V lost 4 bases and J lost 3; bases outside the gene matches: 10. Per the germline V gene, CDR1 is WSHSY and CDR2 is SAAADI. This CDR3 spans 16 amino acids. The CDR3 coding sequence is TGCGCCAGCAGTGCTCTCGCGGGGGGAGGGGAAGAGACCCAGTACTTC. It translates to CASSALAGGGEETQYF.